This T cell receptor beta chain emerged from a study of regulatory T cells in long-lasting Graves disease. This clonotype occurred many times. Specified time point: newly diagnosed GD, antithyroid drugs for less than 3 months. The authors made the TCR library using RNA they extracted from PBMCs. According to the study, TCR beta libraries were built with iRepertoire HTBI primers and CDR3-region Arm-PCR. TCRdb redid the calling of the multiplex PCR reads with MiXCR, one entry per CDR3 protein. The sample records about 530,000 distinct CDR3 sequences, about 15% being singletons. The V gene's germline CDR1 is SGHRS and CDR2 YFSETQ. This CDR3 region has 13 residues. Trimming pared 4 bases from V and 7 bases from J, leaving 14 bases between. The sample was also reused in another study, on T cells in Graves' hyperthyroidism and ophthalmopathy.

This clonotype was obtained from a middle-aged woman with Graves disease. Sequences were derived from peripheral blood mononuclear cells (PBMCs), sampled at new diagnosis, from a patient treated with antithyroid drugs. This chain uses TRBV5-1 with TRBJ2-5, with D perhaps TRBD2 (6 bases). This CDR3 reads CASSEVQGGTQYF. Here the CDR3 DNA reads TGCGCCAGCAGCGAGGTCCAGGGAGGGACCCAGTACTTC.